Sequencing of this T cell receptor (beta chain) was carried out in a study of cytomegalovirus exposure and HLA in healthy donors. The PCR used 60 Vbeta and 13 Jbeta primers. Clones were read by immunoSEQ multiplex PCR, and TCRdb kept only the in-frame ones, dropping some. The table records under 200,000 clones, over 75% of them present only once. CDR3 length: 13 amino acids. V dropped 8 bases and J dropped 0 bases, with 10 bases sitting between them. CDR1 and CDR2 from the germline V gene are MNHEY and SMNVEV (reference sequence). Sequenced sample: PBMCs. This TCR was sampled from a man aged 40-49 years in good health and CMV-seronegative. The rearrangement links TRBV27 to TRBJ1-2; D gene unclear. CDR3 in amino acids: CASSSESNYGYTF. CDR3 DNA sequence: TGTGCCAGCTCCTCTGAGTCTAACTATGGCTACACCTTC.